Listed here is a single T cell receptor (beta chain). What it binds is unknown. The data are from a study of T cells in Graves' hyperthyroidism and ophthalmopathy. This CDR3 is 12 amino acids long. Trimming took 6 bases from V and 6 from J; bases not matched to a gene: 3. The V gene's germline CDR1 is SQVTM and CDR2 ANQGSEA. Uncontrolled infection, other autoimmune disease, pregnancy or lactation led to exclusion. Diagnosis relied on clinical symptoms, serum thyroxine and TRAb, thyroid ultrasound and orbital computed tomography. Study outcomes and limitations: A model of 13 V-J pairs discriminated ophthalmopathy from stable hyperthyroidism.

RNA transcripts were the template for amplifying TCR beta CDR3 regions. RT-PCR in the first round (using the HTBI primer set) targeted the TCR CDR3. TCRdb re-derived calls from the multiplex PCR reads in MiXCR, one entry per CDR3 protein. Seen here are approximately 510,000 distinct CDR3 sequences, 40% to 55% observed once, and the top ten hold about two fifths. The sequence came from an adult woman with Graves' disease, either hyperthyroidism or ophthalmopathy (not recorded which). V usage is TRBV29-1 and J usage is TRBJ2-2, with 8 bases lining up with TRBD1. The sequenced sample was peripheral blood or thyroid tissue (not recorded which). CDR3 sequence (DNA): TGCAGCGTCTGGACAGGGTCCGGGGAGCTGTTTTTT. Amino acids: CSVWTGSGELFF.